Included here is one TCR beta chain sequence, with context. The data derive from a study of T cells in localized non-small cell lung cancer. The data were produced by immunoSEQ multiplex PCR, yet TCRdb's version contains in-frame clones alone and is incomplete. The table lists more than 45,000 clones, 77% of them singletons. The sequence came from a man aged 40 to 70 with stage I squamous cell lung carcinoma. This specimen was peripheral blood, taken before any cancer treatment.

The chain's CDR3 is CASSENGGARETQYF. CDR3 coding DNA: TGTGCCAGCAGTGAAAACGGGGGGGCCCGGGAGACCCAGTACTTC. J is TRBJ2-5 and V is TRBV2; TRBD2 aligns across 8 bases. Germline V CDR1 and CDR2: SNHLY, FYNNEI. The CDR3 is 15 residues long. V shed 2 bases, J shed 5 bases, and the junction held 7 bases outside the gene matches.